Shown below are 18 T cell receptor beta chains from a single sample sequenced in a study of blood T cell repertoires in COVID-19. The data were produced by immunoSEQ multiplex PCR, yet TCRdb's version contains in-frame clones alone and is incomplete. Found here are 200,000 to 250,000 clones, 82% of them singletons; the top ten hold 3% to 4%. The sample consisted of PBMCs or T cells enriched from blood (not recorded which). The source of these receptors is a woman in her sixties who had recovered from COVID-19.

This clone was observed a few times. The chain carries TRBV5-5 and TRBJ2-7; 9 nucleotides line up with TRBD1. Germline V gene sequence: CDR1 SGHKS, CDR2 YYEKEE (reference sequence). This CDR3 has 16 amino acids. V lost 4 bases, J lost 2 bases, and 10 bases stayed unmatched. CDR3 sequence (DNA): TGTGCCAGCAGCGAGGGACAGGGTATATCCACCTACGAGCAGTACTTC. It yields the protein CASSEGQGISTYEQYF.

The chain joins TRBV20-1 to TRBJ2-5; no clear D. Germline-derived CDR1 and CDR2 are DFQATT and SNEGSKA (reference sequence). The germline V and J ends were trimmed by 5 bases and 2 bases, with 3 bases remaining between them. The CDR3 runs 10 residues. The CDR3 DNA reads as TGCAGTGCTTCACAAGAGACCCAGTACTTC. Translated: CSASQETQYF.

V and J are TRBV7-2 and TRBJ2-4; 12 nucleotides line up with TRBD2. Germline-derived CDR1 and CDR2 are SGHTA and FQGNSA. The CDR3 totals 15 residues. With 5 bases clipped from V and 8 bases from J, the junction kept 7 bases outside the gene matches. CDR3: CASSRTSGTGYIQYF. CDR3 nucleotides: TGTGCCAGCAGCAGGACTAGCGGGACGGGGTACATTCAGTACTTC. The entire variable domain, with the rest obtained from reference TRBV7-2 and TRBJ2-4, is as follows: GAGVSQSPSNKVTEKGKDVELRCDPISGHTALYWYRQSLGQGLEFLIYFQGNSAPDKSGLPSDRFSAERTGGSVSTLTIQRTQQEDSAVYLCASSRTSGTGYIQYFGAGTRLSVL.

This chain joins TRBV6-2 or TRBV6-3 and TRBJ1-2; TRBD1 matches at 8 bases. Losses at the gene ends were 2 bases for V and 8 bases for J; bases not matched to a gene: 4. This CDR3 comprises 13 residues. Looked up from germline, CDR1 is MNHEY and CDR2 is SVGEGT. The DNA for the CDR3 is TGTGCCAGCAGTTACCGGGCAGGGGGCGGCTACACCTTC. It codes for CASSYRAGGGYTF.

The chain links TRBV29-1 to TRBJ2-1; D perhaps matches TRBD1 (6 bases). The germline V gene encodes CDR1 SQVTM and CDR2 ANQGSEA. The CDR3 loop spans 11 amino acids. The CDR3 is CSGMKGGEQFF. CDR3 sequence (DNA): TGCAGTGGCATGAAAGGGGGTGAGCAGTTCTTC.

This clone has more than one count but fewer than ten. J is TRBJ1-4 and V is TRBV9; D is unresolved. CDR1 and CDR2 (germline): SGDLS, YYNGEE. This CDR3 spans 13 amino acids. Deletions cut 0 bases from V and 4 bases from J, with 4 bases between. Written as DNA, the CDR3 is TGTGCCAGCAGCGTAGTAGATAATGAAAAACTGTTTTTT. Its translation is CASSVVDNEKLFF.

V gene TRBV10-3 combines with J gene TRBJ1-4, with D possibly TRBD1 on 5 matching bases. Germline loops: CDR1 ENHRY, CDR2 SYGVKD. V was shortened by 8 bases and J by 3 bases, with 10 bases between the two germline ends. The CDR3 loop spans 13 amino acids. The CDR3 loop is CAIAGEANEKLFF. The CDR3 bases are TGTGCCATCGCGGGGGAGGCTAATGAAAAACTGTTTTTT.

V gene TRBV27 combines with J gene TRBJ2-5; TRBD1 matches at 7 bases. The CDR3 has 14 residues. The ends lost 9 bases at V and 1 base at J; junction bases unmatched: 8. Per the germline V gene, CDR1 is MNHEY and CDR2 is SMNVEV (reference sequence). DNA of the CDR3: TGTGCCAGTCGCACAGGGGTCTTCCAAGAGACCCAGTACTTC. Protein product: CASRTGVFQETQYF.

The V call is TRBV21-1, the J call TRBJ2-2; the table's D call TRBD1 went unverified against the DNA. TRBV21-1 corresponds to a pseudogene. The CDR3 is 17 residues long. CDR3: CASSKEGGQSNTGELFF. For the CDR3, the DNA is TGTGCCAGCAGCAAAGAGGGGGGACAGTCGAACACCGGGGAGCTGTTTTTT.

This clone was recorded only once. The chain employs TRBV7-9 and TRBJ2-2, with D perhaps TRBD2 (5 bases). The V and J ends lost 4 bases and 2 bases respectively, with 8 bases between them. CDR3 length: 14 amino acids. Looked up from germline, CDR1 is SEHNR and CDR2 is FQNEAQ (reference sequence). CDR3 bases: TGTGCCAGCAGCTCGGACTTCAACACCGGGGAGCTGTTTTTT. Translating gives CASSSDFNTGELFF.

The chain combines TRBV5-5 with TRBJ1-2; weak D call: TRBD1 (5 bases). Trimming removed 4 bases from V and 8 bases from J, with 15 bases in between. The CDR3 has 13 residues. Germline assignment: CDR1 SGHKS and CDR2 YYEKEE (reference sequence). The CDR3 sequence is CASSISMGLGYTF. CDR3 coding DNA: TGTGCCAGCAGCATCAGCATGGGGCTCGGCTACACCTTC.

The V and J genes are TRBV29-1 and TRBJ2-7; 9 nucleotides line up with TRBD1. This CDR3 is 12 amino acids long. CDR1 is SQVTM and CDR2 is ANQGSEA in the germline V gene. J was trimmed by 5 bases and V by 7 bases; bases with no gene match: 6. This chain's CDR3 is CSARQGEDEQYF. DNA of the CDR3: TGCAGCGCCCGACAGGGGGAGGACGAGCAGTACTTC.

The chain links TRBV10-3 to TRBJ2-1; 9 bases map to TRBD2. The CDR3 has 15 residues. After removal of 7 bases from V and 4 bases from J, the junction contained 8 bases not matched to a gene. Looked up from germline, CDR1 is ENHRY and CDR2 is SYGVKD. The CDR3 DNA reads TGTGCCATCATGGGAAAGCGGGAGGAGTACAATGAGCAGTTCTTC. It yields the protein CAIMGKREEYNEQFF.

Turning to this clone: At one of its ends the junction is not consistent with the germline gene, which may arise from a read error. The chain uses TRBV10-3 and TRBJ2-1; 14 positions match TRBD2. The CDR3 totals 18 residues. Germline V gene sequence: CDR1 ENHRY, CDR2 SYGVKD. The DNA of the CDR3 is TGTGCCATCAGTGAGGGACTAGCGGGAGGTAACGTCTACGATGAGCAGTTCTTC. This encodes CAISEGLAGGNVYDEQFF.

The chain carries TRBV6-5 and TRBJ1-2, with TRBD1 as a possible D gene (5 bases). From germline, CDR1 is MNHEY and CDR2 SVGAGI. This CDR3 spans 15 amino acids. Trimming left V 5 bases short and J 8 bases short, with 21 bases between. The CDR3 coding sequence is TGTGCCAGCAGTCCCCCCGGGGGAAGGGATAGGGGCTACACCTTC. Its protein product is CASSPPGGRDRGYTF.

V usage is TRBV11-2 and J usage is TRBJ1-4, with unresolved D. The CDR3 consists of 15 residues. V was clipped by 5 bases and J by 2 bases, with 12 bases between them. In germline, CDR1 is SGHAT, CDR2 FQNNGV. Here the CDR3 reads CASSRRRDTNEKLFF. For the CDR3, the DNA is TGTGCCAGCAGCCGTAGACGGGATACTAATGAAAAACTGTTTTTT.

In this sample, this clone turned up a few times. V usage is TRBV5-4 and J usage is TRBJ2-7; D not certain. V was cut by 0 bases and J by 0 bases, with 7 bases left in between. The CDR3 loop spans 14 amino acids. Germline CDR1 and CDR2: SGHNT and YYREEE (reference sequence). CDR3 residues: CASSLAFPSYEQYF. The CDR3 DNA reads TGTGCCAGCAGCTTGGCCTTTCCCTCCTACGAGCAGTACTTC. Full variable domain (remainder filled in from reference TRBV5-4 and TRBJ2-7): ETGVTQSPTHLIKTRGQQVTLRCSSQSGHNTVSWYQQALGQGPQFIFQYYREEENGRGNFPPRFSGLQFPNYSSELNVNALELDDSALYLCASSLAFPSYEQYFGPGTRLTVT.

This clone was detected only a few times. The rearrangement links TRBV18 to TRBJ2-1, with no clear D. Germline assignment: CDR1 KGHSH and CDR2 LQKENI. Trimming took 1 base from V and 7 from J, leaving 2 bases between them. The CDR3 is made up of 11 amino acids. The CDR3 DNA is TGTGCCAGCTCACCACTAAATGAGCAGTTCTTC. This translates into CASSPLNEQFF.